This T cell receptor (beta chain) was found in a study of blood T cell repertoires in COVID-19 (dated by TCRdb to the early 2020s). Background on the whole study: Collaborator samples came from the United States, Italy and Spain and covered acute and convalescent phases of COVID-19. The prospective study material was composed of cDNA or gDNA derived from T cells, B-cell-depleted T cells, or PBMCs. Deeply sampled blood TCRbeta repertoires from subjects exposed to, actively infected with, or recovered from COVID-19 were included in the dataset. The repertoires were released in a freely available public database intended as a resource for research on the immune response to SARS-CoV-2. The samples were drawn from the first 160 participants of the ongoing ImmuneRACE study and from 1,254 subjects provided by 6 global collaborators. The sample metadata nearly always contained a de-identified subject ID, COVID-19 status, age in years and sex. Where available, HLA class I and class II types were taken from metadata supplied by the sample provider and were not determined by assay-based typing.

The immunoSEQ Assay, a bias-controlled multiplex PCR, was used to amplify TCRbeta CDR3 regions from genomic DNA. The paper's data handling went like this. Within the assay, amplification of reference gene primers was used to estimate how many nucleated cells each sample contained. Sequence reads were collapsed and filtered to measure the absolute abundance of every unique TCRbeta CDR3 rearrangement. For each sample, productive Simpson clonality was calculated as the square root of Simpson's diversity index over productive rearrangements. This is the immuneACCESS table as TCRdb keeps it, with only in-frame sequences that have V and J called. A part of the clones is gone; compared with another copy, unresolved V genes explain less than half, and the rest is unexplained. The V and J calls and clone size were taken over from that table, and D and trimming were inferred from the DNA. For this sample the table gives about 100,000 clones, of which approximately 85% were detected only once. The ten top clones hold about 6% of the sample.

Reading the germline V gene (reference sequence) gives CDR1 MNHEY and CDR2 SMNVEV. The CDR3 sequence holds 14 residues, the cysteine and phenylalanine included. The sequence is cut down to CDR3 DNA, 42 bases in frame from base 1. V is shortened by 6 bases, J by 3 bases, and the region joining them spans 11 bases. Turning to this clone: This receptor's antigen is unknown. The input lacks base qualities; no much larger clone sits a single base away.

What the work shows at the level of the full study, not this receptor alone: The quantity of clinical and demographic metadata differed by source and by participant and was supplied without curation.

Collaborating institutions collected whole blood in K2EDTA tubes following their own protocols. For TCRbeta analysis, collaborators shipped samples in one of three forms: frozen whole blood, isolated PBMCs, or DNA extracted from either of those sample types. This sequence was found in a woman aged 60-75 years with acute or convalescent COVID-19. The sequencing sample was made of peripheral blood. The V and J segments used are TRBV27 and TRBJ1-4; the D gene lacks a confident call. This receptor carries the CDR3 CASSPTGSNEKLFF. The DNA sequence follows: TGTGCCAGCAGCCCTACGGGGTCTAATGAAAAACTGTTTTTT.